This paragraph covers one T cell receptor beta chain sequence. As yet, its antigen is unknown. TCRdb recomputed calls from the 5' RACE reads with MiXCR, one row per CDR3 protein. The sample holds 250,000 to 350,000 distinct CDR3 sequences; less than 9% are singletons and the top ten take 2.1%. This record comes from a study of identical twins. The study, taken as a whole, reports: Out-of-frame beta sequences exhibited a weaker degree of excess twin sharing.

Trimming at V came to 6 bases and at J to 1 base, leaving 4 bases not matched to a gene. CDR1 and CDR2 from the germline V gene are LNHDA and SQIVND (reference sequence). The CDR3 spans 14 residues. These data are also associated with another study on yellow fever vaccine responses in identical twins.

The sequence derives from a woman younger than 30 in good health. The sequenced material came from memory (CD45RO+) T cells sorted from blood. J is TRBJ2-5 and V is TRBV19; 8 bases line up with TRBD2. The CDR3 here is CASRRSGGQETQYF. CDR3 DNA sequence: TGTGCCAGTAGAAGGAGCGGGGGCCAAGAGACCCAGTACTTC.